The 21 T cell receptor beta chains presented below share a single source sample, sequenced in a study of T cell repertoires and leukemia-associated antigens. Antigens for these TCRs are unknown. TCRdb used MiXCR to reprocess the 5' RACE reads, holding one entry per CDR3 protein. Among 11,000 or so distinct CDR3 sequences listed, over 40% were seen once. The sample was CD3+ T cells sorted from blood and cultured. The receptors derive from a female donor in good health.

The J gene is TRBJ2-1, the V gene TRBV13, with a weak D call TRBD1 (6 bases). The CDR3 has 13 amino acids. V shed 5 bases and J shed 7 bases, with 12 bases lying between them. The V gene's germline CDR1 is PRHDT and CDR2 FYEKMQ (reference sequence). The DNA of the CDR3 is TGTGCCAGCAGCCTGGGGCAGGGGAATGAGCAGTTCTTC. It is translated as CASSLGQGNEQFF.

As to this clonotype: An end of the junction differs from the germline gene, which may be a read error. The rearrangement links TRBV11-2 to TRBJ2-3, with 10 bases that match TRBD1. Germline lookup yields CDR1 SGHAT and CDR2 FQNNGV. This CDR3 has 16 residues. For the CDR3, the DNA is TGTGCCAGCAGCTCCTCCGGGACAGGGGACAAGTGGACGCGGTATTTT. This gives the protein CASSSSGTGDKWTRYF.

In its sample, this clonotype was seen many times. The chain employs TRBV30 and TRBJ2-5; D is unclear. The CDR3 sequence is 11 residues long. V was trimmed by 3 bases and J by 4 bases, leaving 6 bases between them. The germline V gene has CDR1 GTSNPN and CDR2 SVGIG (reference sequence). As DNA, the CDR3 is TGTGCCTGGAGGAAAACAGAGACCCAGTACTTC. Its translation: CAWRKTETQYF.

This chain connects TRBV6-5 to TRBJ2-7, with TRBD1 as a possible D gene (6 bases). The CDR3 totals 13 residues. Trimming stripped 5 bases from V and 12 bases from J, with 20 bases between. CDR1 is MNHEY and CDR2 is SVGAGI in the germline V gene. Here the CDR3 DNA reads TGTGCCAGCAGTCCCCCCGACAGGCGTGATCCGTACTTC. Amino acid sequence: CASSPPDRRDPYF.

Remarks on this clonotype: A much larger clone lies one base from this, so it may be a read error. This chain uses TRBV30 with TRBJ1-2; no clear D gene. The CDR3 is 14 residues long. V gave up 0 bases and J gave up 8 bases, with 16 bases separating them. The germline V gene encodes CDR1 GTSNPN and CDR2 SVGIG (reference sequence). DNA of the CDR3: TGTGCCTGGAGTGTAGATAGGTGGGGTGGGGGCTACACCTTC. This translates into CAWSVDRWGGGYTF.

This clonotype is medium-sized. J is TRBJ1-4 and V is TRBV7-9, with unresolved D. The V and J ends lost 1 base and 5 bases respectively, with 8 bases between them. CDR1 is SEHNR, CDR2 FQNEAQ, per germline (reference sequence). The CDR3 consists of 14 residues. DNA for the CDR3: TGTGCCAGCAGCTTAGATTCGGGGAATGAAAAACTGTTTTTT. Translation gives CASSLDSGNEKLFF.

This clonotype occurred a few times. A junction boundary mismatches the germline segment, possibly from a read error. This chain joins TRBV7-9 and TRBJ2-1; D call uncertain. CDR3 size: 14 residues. Per germline, CDR1 SEHNR and CDR2 FQNEAQ (reference sequence). Written as DNA, the CDR3 is TGTACCAGCAGCTTAGGGTGGGTGGGAACTGAGCAGTTCTTC. Its protein is CTSSLGWVGTEQFF.

Note on this clonotype: At one end, the junction sequence differs from germline, possibly due to a read error. The chain links TRBV5-1 to TRBJ2-7; D is unresolved. Germline lookup yields CDR1 SGHRS and CDR2 YFSETQ. The CDR3 spans 13 residues. The CDR3 bases are TGCGCCAGCAGCCTAGAGTCCTCCTACGAGCAGCACTTC. Translating gives CASSLESSYEQHF. Supplemented by reference TRBV5-1 and TRBJ2-7, the full variable domain reads KAGVTQTPRYLIKTRGQQVTLSCSPISGHRSVSWYQQTPGQGLQFLFEYFSETQRNKGNFPGRFSGRQFSNSRSEMNVSTLELGDSALYLCASSLESSYEQHFGPGTRLTVT.

The rearrangement links TRBV29-1 to TRBJ1-1; D is uncertain. CDR3 length: 12 amino acids. The V gene lost 2 bases and the J gene lost 1 base, with 5 bases spanning the gap. Germline CDR1 reads SQVTM; CDR2 reads ANQGSEA. DNA for the CDR3: TGCAGCGTTGAAAACCCGAACACTGAAGCTTTCTTT. This codes for CSVENPNTEAFF. The full variable domain, completed using reference TRBV29-1 and TRBJ1-1, is SAVISQKPSRDICQRGTSLTIQCQVDSQVTMMFWYRQQPGQSLTLIATANQGSEATYESGFVIDKFPISRPNLTFSTLTVSNMSPEDSSIYLCSVENPNTEAFFGQGTRLTVV.

This clonotype was detected a few times. The chain joins TRBV18 to TRBJ2-5; 10 bases are a match to TRBD2. CDR1 is KGHSH and CDR2 is LQKENI in the germline V gene. Trimming removed 2 bases from V and 5 bases from J; junction bases left unmatched: 8. The CDR3 is made up of 16 amino acids. DNA of the CDR3: TGTGCCAGCTCACCAGGCGCTAGCGGGAGCATCGAGACCCAGTACTTC. It specifies CASSPGASGSIETQYF. The variable domain in full, with the rest retrieved from reference TRBV18 and TRBJ2-5, is NAGVMQNPRHLVRRRGQEARLRCSPMKGHSHVYWYRQLPEEGLKFMVYLQKENIIDESGMPKERFSAEFPKEGPSILRIQQVVRGDSAAYFCASSPGASGSIETQYFGPGTRLLVL.

The J gene is TRBJ2-7, the V gene TRBV6-1, with D possibly matching TRBD2 (7 bases). CDR1 MNHNS and CDR2 SASEGT come from the germline V gene. V gave up 5 bases and J gave up 7 bases, with 30 bases separating them. CDR3 length equals 18 residues. CDR3 coding DNA: TGTGCCAGCAGTCCCCTGAGGGGGGAGGGTTATGTGCGCAATGAGCAGTACTTC. It is translated as CASSPLRGEGYVRNEQYF.

In this sample, this clonotype turned up a few times. J is TRBJ2-1 and V is TRBV12-3 or TRBV12-4; 7 bases align to TRBD2. The CDR3 has 16 residues. Trimming at V came to 6 bases and at J to 7 bases, leaving 15 bases not matched to a gene. This CDR3 reads CASSRRDGLVGNEQFF. DNA of the CDR3: TGTGCCAGCAGCCGCCGTGATGGACTAGTTGGGAATGAGCAGTTCTTC.

This clonotype was detected only once. The V call is TRBV6-4, the J call TRBJ2-2, with D hard to call. V was clipped by 2 bases and J by 8 bases, with 15 bases between them. The CDR3 has 15 amino acids. The germline V gene has CDR1 MRHNA and CDR2 SNTAGT. The DNA of the CDR3 is TGTGCCAGCAGTGACAGAATAGGCGACGGTGGGGAGCTGTTTTTT. It encodes CASSDRIGDGGELFF.

V usage is TRBV5-1 and J usage is TRBJ1-4, with unresolved D. The CDR3 sequence is 15 residues long. Germline V gene lookup returns CDR1 SGHRS and CDR2 YFSETQ. V was trimmed by 4 bases and J by 6 bases, leaving 16 bases between them. The CDR3 DNA reads TGCGCCAGCAGCGAAGGCGGGCCCAGCGATGAAAAACTGTTTTTT. Translation gives CASSEGGPSDEKLFF.

By its share, this clonotype is large (0.1 to 1%). The V gene is TRBV9, the J gene TRBJ2-1; TRBD2 aligns across 9 bases. The V gene's germline CDR1 is SGDLS and CDR2 YYNGEE. V trimming: 0 bases; J trimming: 2 bases; junction bases outside the gene matches: 0. The length of the CDR3 is 15 residues. DNA for the CDR3: TGTGCCAGCAGCGTAGTAGCGGGGGCCTACAATGAGCAGTTCTTC. Amino acid sequence: CASSVVAGAYNEQFF.

This clonotype was seen only a few times. The chain joins TRBV27 to TRBJ1-6; 7 bases fit TRBD1. Trimming removed 4 bases from V and 7 bases from J; junction bases left unmatched: 7. Germline V gives CDR1 MNHEY, CDR2 SMNVEV (reference sequence). The CDR3 spans 15 residues. The CDR3: CASSSRGQSNSPLHF. The DNA of the CDR3 is TGTGCCAGCAGTTCGAGGGGGCAAAGCAATTCACCCCTCCACTTT.

The rearrangement joins TRBV7-2 to TRBJ2-7; TRBD2 might be the D (5 bases). The V gene lost 4 bases and the J gene lost 13 bases, with 14 bases spanning the gap. CDR1 SGHTA and CDR2 FQGNSA come from the germline V gene. The CDR3 length is 11 residues. The CDR3 nucleotides read TGTGCCAGCAGCTCCCTAGGGAGATTTTACTTC. Its translation: CASSSLGRFYF.

This clonotype was seen a single time. The V gene is TRBV4-2, the J gene TRBJ2-1, with 8 bases fitting TRBD2. With V trimmed by 6 bases and J by 6 bases, 7 bases remained unmatched. This CDR3 is built from 14 residues. CDR1 and CDR2 (germline): LGHNA, YNFKEQ. CDR3 DNA sequence: TGTGCCAGCAGACTACAACTAGCGGTCAATGAGCAGTTCTTC. It yields the protein CASRLQLAVNEQFF.

This clonotype was seen ten or more times. V and J are TRBV4-3 and TRBJ2-7; 8 nucleotides match TRBD1. Unmatched junction bases numbered 4, after V lost 6 bases and J lost 0 bases. The germline CDR1 and CDR2 sequences are LGHNA and YSLEER. The CDR3 is 14 amino acids. This CDR3 reads CASRRDRSSYEQYF. The CDR3 coding sequence is TGCGCCAGCAGGAGGGACAGGAGCTCCTACGAGCAGTACTTC.

This clonotype is medium-sized (0.01 to 0.1%) within its sample. The chain employs TRBV12-3 or TRBV12-4 and TRBJ2-3, with 10 bases aligning to TRBD2. The CDR3 is made up of 17 amino acids. After removal of 3 bases from V and 2 bases from J, the junction contained 8 bases not matched to a gene. The CDR3 sequence: CASSFGSSGRPTDTQYF. CDR3 nucleotide sequence: TGTGCCAGCAGTTTTGGTTCTAGCGGGAGACCCACAGATACGCAGTATTTT.

This clonotype was detected a few times. V gene TRBV11-2 combines with J gene TRBJ2-7; 8 bases align to TRBD1. Germline lookup yields CDR1 SGHAT and CDR2 FQNNGV. The CDR3 totals 14 residues. The junction had 5 bases not matched to a gene; V was cut back by 4 bases and J by 3 bases. The CDR3: CASSSSGTGYEQYF. The CDR3, as DNA: TGTGCCAGCAGCTCCTCCGGGACAGGCTACGAGCAGTACTTC.